This record looks at one T cell receptor beta chain sequence and its context. Its antigen is not identified. Only in-frame clones appear in the TCRdb table, and some are missing; sequencing was by immunoSEQ multiplex PCR. The sample has hundreds of thousands of clones, more than 70% seen once; the top ten hold around 1.5%. The data originate from a study of Ad26.COV2.S vaccination and SARS-CoV-2 variants. Study-level background: By the intramuscular route, Ad26.COV2.S was given once, or twice 56 days apart.

Specified treatment: some 19 received Ad26.COV2.S at low or high dose, single or two shots; about 5 received placebo; per-sample allocation not given. All samples were drawn on day 63, counting from the first vaccine or placebo injection. The CDR3 contains 13 residues. Germline V CDR1 and CDR2: SGHTA, FQGNSA. Trimming cost V 6 bases and J 5 bases; bases outside gene matches: 1. Study outcomes and limitations: Researchers cautioned that TCR breadth and depth analyses may have underestimated total T cell responses. Similar non-spike TCR breadth was seen in vaccine and placebo recipients.

V and J are TRBV7-2 and TRBJ2-3; 11 bases are shared with TRBD1. Sequenced here: peripheral blood, sampled in a trial of Ad26.COV2.S vaccine versus placebo. The sequence came from a person between 18 and 65 years old who received the Ad26.COV2.S COVID-19 vaccine or a placebo. Here the CDR3 reads CASSGTGGDTQYF. In nucleotides, the CDR3 is TGTGCCAGCAGTGGGACAGGGGGAGATACGCAGTATTTT.